The 21 T cell receptor beta chains reported below all come from one sample, sequenced in a study of blood T cells in healthy people across ages. The use of a sample-barcoded 5' primer and a J-beta primer mix characterized a second PCR of 7 to 11 cycles. TCRdb re-derived calls from the 5' RACE reads in MiXCR, one entry per CDR3 protein. The sample shows approximately 900,000 distinct CDR3 sequences, under 35% of them seen only once. The sample also formed part of further work on T cells of mothers and their children.

Material: blood. The receptors stem from a woman between 40 and 55 years old in good health.

The gene calls are TRBV20-1 and TRBJ2-4, with 8 bases fitting TRBD2. Trimming at V came to 6 bases and at J to 8 bases, leaving 9 bases not matched to a gene. The CDR3 sequence is 13 residues long. Germline V gene data show CDR1 as DFQATT and CDR2 as SNEGSKA (reference sequence). CDR3 sequence (DNA): TGCAGTGCAGTCGGGGGGGGCGGGCACATTCAGTACTTC. Translation gives CSAVGGGGHIQYF.

The V and J genes are TRBV7-2 and TRBJ2-1; D is unclear. Germline V gives CDR1 SGHTA, CDR2 FQGNSA. The germline V and J ends were trimmed by 5 bases and 7 bases, with 21 bases remaining between them. The CDR3 spans 16 residues. In nucleotides, the CDR3 is TGTGCCAGCAGCACACGGCCCCAACCCGAGGATAATGAGCAGTTCTTC. This gives the protein CASSTRPQPEDNEQFF.

V usage is TRBV5-1 and J usage is TRBJ2-7; 8 positions agree with TRBD1. The germline CDR1 and CDR2 sequences are SGHRS and YFSETQ. This CDR3 has 16 residues. V lost 4 bases, J lost 1 base, and 10 bases stayed unmatched. CDR3 DNA: TGCGCCAGCAGCCGAACCCCCGGACAGGGATCCTACGAGCAGTACTTC. Residues: CASSRTPGQGSYEQYF.

The V and J genes are TRBV18 and TRBJ2-4; tentatively, D is TRBD2 (5 bases). The V gene lost 2 bases and the J gene lost 1 base, with 6 bases spanning the gap. From germline, CDR1 is KGHSH and CDR2 LQKENI. This CDR3 contains 14 residues. The CDR3: CASSPDYAKNIQYF. CDR3 in DNA: TGTGCCAGCTCACCAGACTACGCCAAAAACATTCAGTACTTC.

The CDR3 DNA follows: TGCGCCAGCAGCTTGGCCGACAGGGGACTTTTTAACGTCCTGACTTTC. Translating gives CASSLADRGLFNVLTF. The chain employs TRBV5-1 and TRBJ2-6, with TRBD1 identical over 8 bases. The V gene end was trimmed by 0 bases and the J gene end by 10 bases; junction bases not matched to a gene: 9. The CDR3 loop spans 16 amino acids. Germline assignment: CDR1 SGHRS and CDR2 YFSETQ.

This chain connects TRBV11-2 to TRBJ2-2; 10 nucleotides line up with TRBD2. The germline V gene has CDR1 SGHAT and CDR2 FQNNGV. The CDR3 is made up of 17 amino acids. V lost 6 bases, J lost 1 base, and 8 bases stayed unmatched. The CDR3: CASRKLSGGLNTGELFF. The DNA of the CDR3 is TGTGCCAGCAGAAAACTTAGCGGGGGGCTGAACACCGGGGAGCTGTTTTTT.

V usage is TRBV14 and J usage is TRBJ1-3, with D unresolved. The CDR3 sequence is 17 residues long. Germline values: CDR1 SGHDN, CDR2 FVKESK. V was pared by 0 bases and J by 1 base, with 13 bases between. CDR3 region: CASSQDVGLGSGNTIYF. DNA of the CDR3: TGTGCCAGCAGCCAAGATGTGGGCCTAGGGTCTGGAAACACCATATATTTT. Filled out from reference TRBV14 and TRBJ1-3, the complete variable domain reads EAGVTQFPSHSVIEKGQTVTLRCDPISGHDNLYWYRRVMGKEIKFLLHFVKESKQDESGMPNNRFLAERTGGTYSTLKVQPAELEDSGVYFCASSQDVGLGSGNTIYFGEGSWLTVV.

This clonotype was seen a handful of times. The gene calls are TRBV6-1 and TRBJ1-6; 10 nucleotides align to TRBD1. The J segment lost 1 base and the V segment lost 6 bases, leaving 12 bases of the junction unmatched. This CDR3 spans 19 amino acids. Germline V gene data show CDR1 as MNHNS and CDR2 as SASEGT. The CDR3 reads CASSLGRGTGVSYNSPLHF. The CDR3 DNA is TGTGCCAGCAGCCTAGGGCGCGGGACAGGGGTTTCCTATAATTCACCCCTCCACTTT.

The chain combines TRBV30 with TRBJ2-7; perhaps TRBD2 as D (5 bases). The germline V and J ends were trimmed by 0 bases and 5 bases, with 11 bases remaining between them. Per germline, CDR1 GTSNPN and CDR2 SVGIG (reference sequence). CDR3 length equals 13 residues. The DNA for the CDR3 is TGTGCCTGGAGTGTAGGATGGGGAGACGAGCAGTACTTC. This translates into CAWSVGWGDEQYF.

At least ten counts were recorded for this clonotype. The chain has TRBV4-1 and TRBJ1-5; 9 bases match TRBD1. V was clipped by 2 bases and J by 2 bases; unmatched bases: 10. This CDR3 is 18 amino acids long. CDR1 is MGHRA, CDR2 YSYEKL, per germline. CDR3 DNA sequence: TGCGCCAGCAGCCAATTCCCCCGGGGGGACAGGGGCAATCAGCCCCAGCATTTT. Translation: CASSQFPRGDRGNQPQHF.

J is TRBJ2-1 and V is TRBV5-1; no firm D call. Trimming took 0 bases from V and 13 from J, leaving 14 bases between them. Germline CDR1 reads SGHRS; CDR2 reads YFSETQ. The CDR3 runs 13 residues. CDR3 sequence: CASSLAILETQFF. The CDR3 DNA sequence: TGCGCCAGCAGCTTGGCCATTCTAGAGACCCAGTTCTTC.

This chain uses TRBV3-1 with TRBJ2-7; 7 positions agree with TRBD2. Germline V gives CDR1 LGHDT, CDR2 YNNKEL (reference sequence). This CDR3 is built from 16 residues. V was pared by 3 bases and J by 3 bases, with 11 bases of the junction left unmatched. The CDR3 DNA reads as TGTGCCAGCAGCCACATCGGCGGGGGAAGGTACTACGAGCAGTACTTC. This codes for CASSHIGGGRYYEQYF.

The chain has TRBV28 and TRBJ2-1; 8 nucleotides match TRBD2. The CDR3 is 16 amino acids. Germline V gene data show CDR1 as MDHEN and CDR2 as SYDVKM. After removal of 3 bases from V and 1 base from J, the junction contained 5 bases not matched to a gene. Written as DNA, the CDR3 is TGTGCCAGCAGTTTCTATAGCGGGGAATCCTACAATGAGCAGTTCTTC. Translation: CASSFYSGESYNEQFF.

This clonotype appeared a few times. The chain links TRBV5-1 to TRBJ2-3; 12 nucleotides agree with TRBD2. CDR1 and CDR2 (germline): SGHRS, YFSETQ. The junction had 6 bases not matched to a gene; V was cut back by 5 bases and J by 2 bases. This CDR3 has 16 amino acids. DNA for the CDR3: TGCGCCAGCAGGAGACTAGCGGGGGCCTACACAGATACGCAGTATTTT. This encodes CASRRLAGAYTDTQYF.

This clonotype was seen at least ten times. V and J are TRBV25-1 and TRBJ2-7; D uncertain. The CDR3 sequence is 12 residues long. Trimming removed 4 bases at V and 3 bases at J, with 7 bases between. Germline loops: CDR1 MGHDK, CDR2 SYGVNS. CDR3 amino acids: CASSGAGYEQYF. CDR3 sequence (DNA): TGTGCCAGCAGTGGAGCAGGCTACGAGCAGTACTTC.

V is TRBV12-3 or TRBV12-4 and J is TRBJ1-2; TRBD1 matches 7 bases. The CDR3 runs to 16 residues. Trimming removed 6 bases from V and 6 bases from J; junction bases left unmatched: 16. CDR3 nucleotides: TGTGCCAGCAGCCCGACCCCGACAGGGAGGGTGGATGGCTACACCTTC. Encoded protein: CASSPTPTGRVDGYTF.

This clonotype occurred a few times. This may stem from a read error, because a much larger clone lies one nucleotide away. The V call is TRBV5-5, the J call TRBJ2-5; possible D gene TRBD1, 6 bases. Germline V gene lookup returns CDR1 SGHKS and CDR2 YYEKEE (reference sequence). The V end lost 0 bases, the J end lost 1 base, and 10 bases lay between the germline ends. The CDR3 contains 15 residues. The CDR3 sequence: CASSLGEGVQETQYF. As DNA, the CDR3 is TGTGCCAGCAGCTTGGGAGAGGGGGTCCAAGAGACCCAGTACTTC.

In DNA, the CDR3 is TGCAGTGCTAGAGCTGGGACTAGCGGGGGGATCTTCGCCACAGATACGCAGTATTTT. It specifies CSARAGTSGGIFATDTQYF. V gene TRBV20-1 combines with J gene TRBJ2-3; 15 positions match TRBD2. Per germline, CDR1 DFQATT and CDR2 SNEGSKA (reference sequence). Unmatched junction bases numbered 10, after V lost 1 base and J lost 2 bases. The CDR3 is 19 residues long.

This clonotype was detected a few times. The chain joins TRBV7-3 to TRBJ2-3; 7 bases map to TRBD2. Germline V gene lookup returns CDR1 SGHTA and CDR2 FQGTGA. Trimming at V came to 5 bases and at J to 3 bases, leaving 11 bases not matched to a gene. CDR3 length equals 16 residues. CDR3 amino acids: CASSPFFGGGTDTQYF. CDR3 sequence (DNA): TGTGCCAGCAGCCCTTTTTTTGGGGGGGGGACAGATACGCAGTATTTT.

J is TRBJ2-6 and V is TRBV6-5; TRBD1 aligns across 10 bases. The J segment lost 3 bases and the V segment lost 4 bases, leaving 3 bases of the junction unmatched. The CDR3 length is 16 residues. In germline, CDR1 is MNHEY, CDR2 SVGAGI. The CDR3 DNA reads TGTGCCAGCAGTTTAGACAGGGGGCATGGGGCCAACGTCCTGACTTTC. It encodes CASSLDRGHGANVLTF.

This clonotype was found many times. The V gene is TRBV4-1, the J gene TRBJ2-5, with TRBD2 matching 7 bases. The length of the CDR3 is 19 residues. Trimming removed 1 base from V and 0 bases from J; junction bases left unmatched: 14. Germline CDR1 and CDR2: MGHRA and YSYEKL. The CDR3 region is CASSQAPAYLRGDQETQYF. The CDR3 bases are TGCGCCAGCAGCCAAGCCCCGGCTTATTTACGGGGGGACCAAGAGACCCAGTACTTC.